What follows are 30 T cell receptor beta chains derived from one specimen sequenced in a study of metastatic and nonmetastatic thyroid tumors (TCRdb year 2020). Before undergoing thyroid surgery, none of the patients had been given any kind of treatment. Libraries were prepared through PCR. TCRdb shows the sequencer as Illumina HiSeq 4000. TCRdb redid the processing of the public reads, applying fastp at Q25 and MiXCR, and retained in-frame beta chains. In all, the sample holds roughly 20,000 clones, and 22% of those were seen once. The ten largest make up about 9.4% of the sample. The material sequenced was tumor tissue. These receptors were taken from a male donor with papillary thyroid cancer or a benign thyroid nodule (not recorded which). Some clones in this sample may be carry-over from other donors' samples.

Remarks on this clone: This may be a read error, as it is one base from a much larger clone. This chain links TRBV10-2 with TRBJ1-6, with D unclear. V was trimmed by 7 bases and J by 11 bases, leaving 15 bases between them. This CDR3 region has 13 residues. The germline V gene encodes CDR1 WSHSY and CDR2 SAAADI. The CDR3 spells CASINPGVAPLHF. CDR3 nucleotides: TGCGCCAGCATTAATCCGGGTGTGGCACCCCTCCACTTT.

This clone is medium-sized by share. The V call is TRBV19, the J call TRBJ2-7; no clear D gene. V was shortened by 4 bases and J by 5 bases, with 18 bases between the two germline ends. The CDR3 length is 15 residues. From germline, CDR1 is LNHDA and CDR2 SQIVND (reference sequence). DNA for the CDR3: TGTGCCAGTAGTACCCGCCATTGGGCCCAGCACGAGCAGTACTTC. Protein sequence: CASSTRHWAQHEQYF.

Notes on this clone: Other nucleotide sequences from this sample produce the same CDR3. The chain links TRBV20-1 to TRBJ2-7; TRBD2 matches 7 bases. This CDR3 has 16 residues. The trim removed 1 base at V and 3 bases at J, leaving 12 bases unmatched. Per the germline V gene, CDR1 is DFQATT and CDR2 is SNEGSKA (reference sequence). CDR3 loop: CSARGGGGGGHYEQYF. As DNA, the CDR3 is TGCAGTGCTAGAGGGGGGGGTGGAGGCGGACACTACGAGCAGTACTTC.

This clone has just a few counts. The rearrangement uses TRBV28 and TRBJ2-7; D gene ambiguous. CDR1 and CDR2 from the germline V gene are MDHEN and SYDVKM. CDR3 length equals 13 residues. V was clipped by 7 bases and J by 0 bases, with 10 bases between them. CDR3 protein: CASTTSSSYEQYF. The CDR3, as DNA: TGTGCCAGCACTACCAGCAGCTCCTACGAGCAGTACTTC.

This clone has only one observation. This rearrangement joins TRBV3-1 to TRBJ1-2; no reliable D call. The CDR3 totals 13 residues. Germline V gives CDR1 LGHDT, CDR2 YNNKEL (reference sequence). This CDR3 reads CVISHGSERGYTF. The DNA of the CDR3 is TGTGTCATCAGCCACGGGTCCGAGCGGGGCTACACCTTC.

The rearrangement joins TRBV12-3 or TRBV12-4 to TRBJ2-2; D ambiguous. Trimming cost V 4 bases and J 3 bases, with 12 bases left between them. The CDR3 has 15 amino acids. The CDR3 bases are TGTGCCAGCAGTTCTCAACTGGGCTACACCGGGGAGCTGTTTTTT. It codes for CASSSQLGYTGELFF.

The chain carries TRBV11-3 and TRBJ2-7; tentatively, D is TRBD2 (5 bases). The CDR3 length is 12 residues. Germline values: CDR1 SGHNT, CDR2 YENEEA. With 5 bases removed from V and 4 bases from J, the gap between germline ends came to 9 bases. CDR3: CASSLRAYEQYF. The CDR3 coding sequence is TGTGCCAGCAGCCTGAGGGCATACGAGCAGTACTTC.

The rearrangement joins TRBV19 to TRBJ1-5; 8 bases agree with TRBD1. Germline-derived CDR1 and CDR2 are LNHDA and SQIVND (reference sequence). This CDR3 comprises 14 residues. V lost 4 bases, J lost 2 bases, and 1 base stayed unmatched. The CDR3 coding sequence is TGTGCCAGTAGTACGACAGGGGGCAATCAGCCCCAGCATTTT. Protein sequence: CASSTTGGNQPQHF.

By share of the sample, this clone is medium-sized (0.01 to 0.1%). The chain couples TRBV12-3 or TRBV12-4 to TRBJ2-7; TRBD2 matches 11 bases. The trim removed 4 bases at V and 0 bases at J, leaving 5 bases unmatched. The CDR3 spans 16 residues. The CDR3 DNA is TGTGCCAGCAGTTCACACGGGACTAGCGGCTCCTACGAGCAGTACTTC. It codes for CASSSHGTSGSYEQYF.

This clone occurred once. In nucleotides, the CDR3 is TGTGCCAGCGGCCCAAGCTGGGTGGGCGCGAACACTGAAGCTTTCTTT. Protein sequence: CASGPSWVGANTEAFF. The rearrangement uses TRBV6-1 and TRBJ1-1; D is ambiguous. The CDR3 extends over 16 amino acids. Deletions cut 8 bases from V and 1 base from J, with 20 bases between. Germline V gene lookup returns CDR1 MNHNS and CDR2 SASEGT.

About this clone itself: Given a much more abundant clone one base away, this may be a read error. CDR3 in amino acids: CASSSGQFNEKLFF. CDR3 DNA sequence: TGTGCCAGCAGTTCTGGACAGTTTAATGAAAAACTGTTTTTT. The chain joins TRBV12-3 or TRBV12-4 to TRBJ1-4; D possibly corresponds to TRBD1 (6 bases). CDR3 size: 14 residues. V gave up 4 bases and J gave up 4 bases, with 10 bases separating them.

This clone was counted at least ten times. The rearrangement links TRBV10-2 to TRBJ2-5; 7 bases match TRBD2. Germline V gene data show CDR1 as WSHSY and CDR2 as SAAADI. V gave up 6 bases and J gave up 5 bases; unmatched junction bases: 6. This CDR3 is 13 amino acids long. The DNA of the CDR3 is TGCGCCAGCAGAAGTGACGGGGGGGAGACCCAGTACTTC. Translation gives CASRSDGGETQYF.

This clone was counted a few times. V usage is TRBV12-3 or TRBV12-4 and J usage is TRBJ1-3; D call uncertain. Deletions cut 2 bases from V and 8 bases from J, with 10 bases between. CDR3 length: 13 amino acids. In DNA, the CDR3 is TGTGCCAGCAGTTTAAGAGAGGGATACACCATATATTTT. It translates to CASSLREGYTIYF.

This clone qualifies as medium-sized. The chain couples TRBV7-9 to TRBJ2-7; no firm D call. This CDR3 is built from 13 residues. Germline assignment: CDR1 SEHNR and CDR2 FQNEAQ (reference sequence). The V end lost 1 base, the J end lost 6 bases, and 10 bases lay between the germline ends. The CDR3 coding sequence is TGTGCCAGCAGCTTAGTTTACCCCTTCGAGCAGTACTTC. Encoded protein: CASSLVYPFEQYF.

Ten or more counts support this clone. The chain couples TRBV3-1 to TRBJ2-7; 12 bases agree with TRBD2. V trimming: 1 base; J trimming: 2 bases; junction bases outside the gene matches: 9. The germline V gene encodes CDR1 LGHDT and CDR2 YNNKEL (reference sequence). The CDR3 has 18 residues. This CDR3 reads CASSQVLGTSGSTYEQYF. The CDR3 coding sequence is TGTGCCAGCAGCCAAGTCCTAGGGACTAGCGGGTCGACCTACGAGCAGTACTTC.

This clone was observed many times. The CDR3 loop is CASSGQLGDTEAFF. The CDR3 DNA is TGTGCCAGCAGCGGGCAGTTGGGCGACACTGAAGCTTTCTTT. This chain joins TRBV11-2 and TRBJ1-1; D is unclear. With 5 bases removed from V and 3 bases from J, the gap between germline ends came to 13 bases. Germline CDR1 is SGHAT and CDR2 is FQNNGV. The CDR3 contains 14 residues.

By sample share, this clone is medium-sized. Different DNA sequences within this sample yield the same CDR3. This sequence joins TRBV6-1 and TRBJ2-1; 12 bases map to TRBD2. With 2 bases clipped from V and 4 bases from J, the junction kept 0 bases outside the gene matches. The CDR3 has 15 residues. The germline CDR1 and CDR2 sequences are MNHNS and SASEGT. DNA of the CDR3: TGTGCCAGCAGTGAACTAGCGGGAGGGTACAATGAGCAGTTCTTC. Its translation: CASSELAGGYNEQFF.

The chain combines TRBV7-8 with TRBJ2-7, with D tentatively TRBD2 (6 bases). The CDR3 runs 17 residues. The germline V and J ends were trimmed by 4 bases and 4 bases, with 23 bases remaining between them. Per germline, CDR1 SGHVS and CDR2 FQNEAQ. The DNA of the CDR3 is TGTGCCAGCAGCTCCAGAGTGACGGGAGTTTTTAGTTACGAGCAGTACTTC. Protein sequence: CASSSRVTGVFSYEQYF.

In this sample, this clone turned up many times. The chain couples TRBV25-1 to TRBJ1-6; D is ambiguous. The ends were cut back, 3 bases at V and 9 bases at J, with 15 bases in the middle. Germline lookup yields CDR1 MGHDK and CDR2 SYGVNS. The CDR3 length is 15 residues. This CDR3 reads CASSDKERRFSPLHF. The CDR3 coding sequence is TGTGCCAGCAGTGATAAGGAAAGAAGGTTTTCACCCCTCCACTTT. The full variable domain, rest sourced from reference TRBV25-1 and TRBJ1-6, is EADIYQTPRYLVIGTGKKITLECSQTMGHDKMYWYQQDPGMELHLIHYSYGVNSTEKGDLSSESTVSRIRTEHFPLTLESARPSHTSQYLCASSDKERRFSPLHFGNGTRLTVT.

The J gene is TRBJ2-7, the V gene TRBV18, with D perhaps TRBD2 (6 bases). The CDR3 has 14 residues. V was trimmed by 4 bases and J by 7 bases, leaving 17 bases between them. Germline V gene sequence: CDR1 KGHSH, CDR2 LQKENI. The CDR3 DNA reads TGTGCCAGCTCACTGGGACTGGATTATGGTGAGCAGTACTTC. Amino acid sequence: CASSLGLDYGEQYF.

At least ten counts were recorded for this clone. The chain uses TRBV7-2 and TRBJ2-5; 7 bases map to TRBD1. V lost 4 bases and J lost 5; bases outside the gene matches: 7. This CDR3 spans 14 amino acids. The germline CDR1 and CDR2 sequences are SGHTA and FQGNSA. The CDR3 here is CASSSRQGVETQYF. The CDR3 bases are TGTGCCAGCAGCTCGCGACAGGGAGTTGAGACCCAGTACTTC.

This clone was picked up one time. The CDR3 end shows no conserved phenylalanine or tryptophan, and so a read error is likely. The chain employs TRBV30 and TRBJ2-1, with TRBD2 matching over 14 bases. CDR1 GTSNPN and CDR2 SVGIG come from the germline V gene (reference sequence). The CDR3 has 15 residues. Germline trimming cut 5 bases from V and 12 bases from J; bases unmatched to any gene: 12. CDR3 in amino acids: CAWAGGLAGVGVQFV. The CDR3 nucleotides are TGTGCCTGGGCCGGGGGACTAGCGGGAGTCGGAGTGCAGTTCGTC.

In this sample, this clone turned up many times. The chain uses TRBV29-1 and TRBJ1-4; no definite D call. This CDR3 region has 14 residues. Trimming removed 5 bases at V and 4 bases at J, with 14 bases between. Germline assignment: CDR1 SQVTM and CDR2 ANQGSEA. The CDR3 DNA is TGCAGCGTTTTAGGTTACGGTAGTAATGAAAAACTGTTTTTT. It specifies CSVLGYGSNEKLFF.

A note on this clone: This could be a read error, since a much larger clone is one nucleotide away. V is TRBV7-6 and J is TRBJ2-5, with D possibly TRBD1 on 7 matching bases. The length of the CDR3 is 13 residues. V was clipped by 2 bases and J by 7 bases, with 11 bases between them. CDR1 and CDR2 from the germline V gene are SGHVS and FNYEAQ. CDR3 protein: CASSLMQGGTQYF. The CDR3 DNA reads as TGTGCCAGCAGCTTAATGCAGGGGGGGACCCAGTACTTC.

This clone appeared once. The junction and the germline gene differ at one end; a read error may be behind it. J is TRBJ1-2 and V is TRBV28, with TRBD1 matching 7 bases. CDR1 is MDHEN and CDR2 is SYDVKM in the germline V gene. This CDR3 has 15 amino acids. The CDR3: CASSASRQGYYGSTF. Here the CDR3 DNA reads TGTGCCAGCAGTGCCAGCCGACAGGGATACTATGGCTCCACCTTC.

There are many counts of this clone. The J gene is TRBJ1-1, the V gene TRBV9; perhaps TRBD1 as D (5 bases). This CDR3 is built from 14 residues. V lost 0 bases and J lost 2, with 8 bases in between. Germline CDR1 reads SGDLS; CDR2 reads YYNGEE. Written as DNA, the CDR3 is TGTGCCAGCAGCGTAGTTGGGGGAAACACTGAAGCTTTCTTT. This codes for CASSVVGGNTEAFF.

This clone showed up many times. This chain connects TRBV27 to TRBJ1-2; TRBD1 is a possible D gene (5 bases). In germline, CDR1 is MNHEY, CDR2 SMNVEV (reference sequence). This CDR3 region has 14 residues. V lost 6 bases and J lost 0, with 11 bases in between. The CDR3 DNA sequence: TGTGCCAGCAGCCGTGGGACGGCTAACTATGGCTACACCTTC. Amino acids: CASSRGTANYGYTF.

This clone was counted many times. The chain links TRBV5-6 to TRBJ2-7, with D maybe TRBD1 (5 bases). CDR1 and CDR2 from the germline V gene are SGHDT and YYEEEE. Deletions cut 2 bases from V and 2 bases from J, with 11 bases between. The CDR3 runs 14 residues. The DNA of the CDR3 is TGTGCCAGCAGCTTAAGGGGTTCCCCCTACGAGCAGTACTTC. Translation gives CASSLRGSPYEQYF.

This clone was counted a few times. With a much larger clone just one base away, this may be a read error. Other DNA sequences in the same sample also yield this CDR3. The rearrangement uses TRBV11-1 and TRBJ1-1, with D tentatively TRBD1 (6 bases). This CDR3 contains 14 residues. In germline, CDR1 is SGHAT, CDR2 FQDESV (reference sequence). Written as DNA, the CDR3 is TGTGCTAGCAGCCGAGGGAGGGGGTCCACTGAAGCTTTCTTT. Protein: CASSRGRGSTEAFF.

At least ten counts were recorded for this clone. The V call is TRBV6-5, the J call TRBJ1-1; D possibly corresponds to TRBD1 (5 bases). CDR3 size: 17 residues. Trimming stripped 0 bases from V and 6 bases from J, with 20 bases between. CDR1 and CDR2 (germline): MNHEY, SVGAGI. The CDR3 region has the DNA TGTGCCAGCAGTTACTCACAATCGCAGGTCCGGGGCCCTGAAGCTTTCTTT. It is translated as CASSYSQSQVRGPEAFF.